A selection of T cell receptor beta chains follows, all from one sample in a study of human T cells and chemical hapten exposure. TCRdb processed the RACE reads anew with MiXCR; each CDR3 protein has one entry. This sample has 40,000 to 50,000 distinct CDR3 sequences, with 3% to 4% found just once. The sample was whole blood, taken in connection with sensitization to the hapten diphenylcyclopropenone (DPC). Source of these receptors: a man over 45 with alopecia areata. Some clones in this sample may be carry-over from other donors' samples. Each CDR3 is given with its conserved first and last residue. D genes are given only for firm matches. Clone size is shown for a subset of rows, as once, few, many or a class of expanded clone.

>many|.|TRBV5-1|TRBJ1-1
TGCGCCAGCAGCTTGAGGATGAACACTGAAGCTTTCTTT
CASSLRMNTEAFF
>many|.|TRBV4-1|TRBJ1-5
TGCGCCAGCAGCGAATATAGCAATCAGCCCCAGCATTTT
CASSEYSNQPQHF
>few|.|TRBV12-3/TRBV12-4|TRBJ2-2
TGTGCCAGCAGTTTATATCCCTTAGCGAACACCGGGGAGCTGTTTTTT
CASSLYPLANTGELFF
>many|TRBD2|TRBV20-1|TRBJ2-2
TGCAGTGCTTACGGGACTAGCGATGGCACCGGGGAGCTGTTTTTT
CSAYGTSDGTGELFF
>many|.|TRBV11-2|TRBJ2-3
TGTGCCAGCAGCGTCGACATGCGGGATACGCAGTATTTT
CASSVDMRDTQYF
>many|.|TRBV12-3/TRBV12-4|TRBJ2-6
TGTGCCAGCAGTTTCGGGGCTGGGGCCAACGTCCTGACTTTC
CASSFGAGANVLTF
>many|.|TRBV7-9|TRBJ2-2
TGTGCCAGCAGCTTACCCCGGCCAGCGCCAACCGGGGAGCTGTTTTTT
CASSLPRPAPTGELFF
>many|.|TRBV18|TRBJ2-7
TGTGCCAGCTCACCAACAACTAGTTCATACGAGCAGTACTTC
CASSPTTSSYEQYF
>many|.|TRBV27|TRBJ2-3
TGTGCCAGCAGTTTGTACCATAGCACAGATACGCAGTATTTT
CASSLYHSTDTQYF
>.|.|TRBV16|TRBJ1-2
TGTGCCAGCAGCCAAAACAGGGATGGCTACACCTTC
CASSQNRDGYTF
>many|.|TRBV7-7|TRBJ2-5
TGTGCTAGCAGCTTAGTTCCGGAAGAGACCCAGTACTTC
CASSLVPEETQYF
>many|.|TRBV3-1|TRBJ2-6
TGTGCCAGCAGCCAAGCTATGAAGACCGTCTCTGGGGCCAACGTCCTGACTTTC
CASSQAMKTVSGANVLTF
>many|TRBD1|TRBV29-1|TRBJ1-1
TGCAGCGTTGGGCGGACAGGGGCAAGGACTGAAGCTTTCTTT
CSVGRTGARTEAFF
>many|.|TRBV29-1|TRBJ1-3
TGCAGCGTTGACTGGAGCTCTGGAAACACCATATATTTT
CSVDWSSGNTIYF
>many|TRBD1|TRBV29-1|TRBJ1-5
TGCAGCGTCGCCTTAACAAGGGGGCCAGGCCAGCCCCAGCATTTT
CSVALTRGPGQPQHF
>many|.|TRBV6-5|TRBJ1-3
TGTGCCAGCAGGCCGACCAGGTTCTCTGGAAACACCATATATTTT
CASRPTRFSGNTIYF
>many|.|TRBV28|TRBJ1-2
TGTGCCAGCAGTGTCGAGGGATCTAACTATGGCTACACCTTC
CASSVEGSNYGYTF
>many|TRBD2|TRBV2|TRBJ2-1
TGTGCCAGCAGTTTTGAGACTAGCGGGAGTTCGTCGTATGAGCAGTTCTTC
CASSFETSGSSSYEQFF
>many|TRBD2|TRBV6-5|TRBJ2-4
TGTGCCAGCAGTTCCGCACCGGGGGGGCAAAACATTCAGTACTTC
CASSSAPGGQNIQYF
>.|.|TRBV12-5|TRBJ2-1
TGTGCTAGTGGTTTCTACCCCCCCCCGGACAATGAGCAGTTCTTC
CASGFYPPPDNEQFF
>many|.|TRBV7-9|TRBJ1-2
TGTGCCAGCAGCTTAGAGACGGACGCTGGCGGCTACACCTTC
CASSLETDAGGYTF
>many|TRBD1|TRBV29-1|TRBJ1-1
TGCAGCGTTCTGACAGGGGCGAACACTGAAGCTTTCTTT
CSVLTGANTEAFF
>many|.|TRBV7-2|TRBJ1-1
TGTGCCAGCAGCTACGACAGGAACCTCGAAGCTTTCTTT
CASSYDRNLEAFF
>many|.|TRBV12-3/TRBV12-4|TRBJ1-2
TGTGCCAGCAGTATCTACAGGGCGGACGGCTACACCTTC
CASSIYRADGYTF
>many|.|TRBV7-9|TRBJ1-5
TGTGCCAGCAGCCCCCCGGGACGGGGCCGCCATAGCAATCAGCCCCAGCATTTT
CASSPPGRGRHSNQPQHF
>many|.|TRBV5-4|TRBJ2-7
TGTGCCAGCAGCTTGCAGTCGGTAGGGACCTACGAGCAGTACTTC
CASSLQSVGTYEQYF
>many|TRBD1|TRBV29-1|TRBJ1-2
TGCAGCGTGGGACAGGGGGCCTATGGCTACACCTTC
CSVGQGAYGYTF
>many|.|TRBV6-1|TRBJ2-1
TGTGCCAGCAGTTTAACCGGGACTGCTAATGAGCAGTTCTTC
CASSLTGTANEQFF
>many|.|TRBV28|TRBJ2-1
TGTGCCAGCAGCACCTTTGAGCGGGCCATTGAGCAGTTCTTC
CASSTFERAIEQFF
>many|TRBD1|TRBV7-9|TRBJ1-1
TGTGCCAGCAGCCCCTTCGTTAGGACAGGGGTAGAAGCTTTCTTT
CASSPFVRTGVEAFF
>many|.|TRBV7-2|TRBJ2-7
TGTGCCAGCAGCCAAGCCCACGAGCAGTACTTC
CASSQAHEQYF
>many|.|TRBV7-2|TRBJ1-5
TGTGCCAGCAGCCCTCATACGGGGGGCAATCAGCCCCAGCATTTT
CASSPHTGGNQPQHF
>.|TRBD1|TRBV6-6|TRBJ2-7
TGTGCCAGCAGCCTAGACAGGGGGCTTATCGAGCAGTACTTC
CASSLDRGLIEQYF
>many|.|TRBV12-3/TRBV12-4|TRBJ1-3
TGTGCCAGCAGATGGACGATCGGAAACACCATATATTTT
CASRWTIGNTIYF
>many|TRBD1|TRBV24-1|TRBJ2-2
TGTGCCACCAGTAACAGGGGGAACACCGGGGAGCTGTTTTTT
CATSNRGNTGELFF
>few|TRBD1|TRBV2|TRBJ2-1
TGTGCCAGCAGGACCGGGACAGGGAGTGAGCAGTTCTTC
CASRTGTGSEQFF
>many|TRBD2|TRBV4-1|TRBJ2-3
TGCGCCAGCAGCCCGGGGGGGAGGGCCCACACAGATACGCAGTATTTT
CASSPGGRAHTDTQYF
>many|.|TRBV10-3|TRBJ2-7
TGTGCCATCAGTGACCCTAGGACACATTGGCAGTACTTC
CAISDPRTHWQYF
>many|TRBD2|TRBV7-2|TRBJ2-5
TGTGCCAGCAGCTTAGGGACTAGCGGGATGGAGACCCAGTACTTC
CASSLGTSGMETQYF
>many|.|TRBV2|TRBJ1-5
TGTGCCAGCAGTGAACAGGGAGCGAATCAGCCCCAGCATTTT
CASSEQGANQPQHF
>many|.|TRBV7-6|TRBJ2-1
TGTGCCAGCAGCTTAGCAGGGGGATCTGAGCAGTTCTTC
CASSLAGGSEQFF
>many|TRBD2|TRBV29-1|TRBJ2-1
TGCAGCGCTGTGCCCGGGACTAGCGGAACCAATGAGCAGTTCTTC
CSAVPGTSGTNEQFF
>many|.|TRBV5-1|TRBJ2-2
TGCGCCAGCAGCTTGTCCGGGAACACCGGGGAGCTGTTTTTT
CASSLSGNTGELFF
>many|.|TRBV5-5|TRBJ2-4
TGTGCCAGCACAGAGGGCATGACAAACATTCAGTACTTC
CASTEGMTNIQYF